Shown below are 3 T cell receptor beta chains from a single sample sequenced in a study of CD8+CD57+ T cells in acquired aplastic anemia (dated by TCRdb to the late 2010s). Expansion of CD8+CD57+ cells had been shown by flow cytometry in the patients chosen for sequencing. The reads were generated on an Illumina HiSeq 2000. TCR beta VDJ combination and CDR3 sequence profiling used genomic DNA as the template. The public reads were reprocessed in TCRdb via fastp at Q25 and MiXCR, keeping in-frame beta chains. Merged by CDR3 protein, the rows form single entries marked with the most common genes and DNA. In all, the sample holds roughly 250,000 distinct CDR3 sequences, and approximately 80% of those were seen once. 35% to 50% of the sample comes from the top ten. Sequencing was carried out using sorted CD4+, CD8+, or CD8+CD57+ T cells (not recorded which) from PBMCs. These receptors all stem from a human donor with aplastic anemia.

This clonotype was recorded at least ten times. The chain is built from TRBV5-6 and TRBJ2-7; a weak D match, TRBD1 (7 bases). This CDR3 spans 18 amino acids. V was cut by 0 bases and J by 1 base, with 20 bases left in between. Germline assignment: CDR1 SGHDT and CDR2 YYEEEE. The DNA of the CDR3 is TGTGCCAGCAGCTTGGGGGAGGACGGGACAGCCCTTTCCTACGAGCAGTACGTC. It yields the protein CASSLGEDGTALSYEQYV.

The CDR3 nucleotides read TGTGCCACCAGCAGAGGACTAGCGGGAGTTGGGTACGAGCAGTACTTC. Its translation: CATSRGLAGVGYEQYF. This chain joins TRBV15 and TRBJ2-7; 12 bases match TRBD2. Trimming removed 1 base from V and 4 bases from J; junction bases left unmatched: 5. Germline values: CDR1 LNHNV, CDR2 YYDKDF (reference sequence). This CDR3 contains 16 residues.

The chain employs TRBV7-8 and TRBJ2-7, with unresolved D. The V and J ends lost 3 bases and 1 base respectively, with 22 bases between them. Germline V gene lookup returns CDR1 SGHVS and CDR2 FQNEAQ. The CDR3 is 18 amino acids. CDR3 sequence (DNA): TGTGCCAGCAGCTTTCCTCGAGACCCCGAAGCCCTTTCCTACGAGCAGTACGTC. It specifies CASSFPRDPEALSYEQYV.